This T cell receptor (beta chain) was identified during a study of radiation and T cells in renal cell carcinoma. Study conclusions and caveats: From baseline, blood top tumor clonotypes peaked at 2 weeks post-radiation. No pretreatment tumor biopsies were available for baseline clonotypes.

The protocol was immunoSEQ multiplex PCR, while the TCRdb copy is restricted to in-frame clones and leaves out a portion. The sample holds some 120,000 clones; about 81% are singletons and the top ten take over 1.5%. Germline V gene sequence: CDR1 SGHTS, CDR2 YDEGEE. The CDR3 extends over 15 amino acids. The V segment lost 3 bases and the J segment 3 bases; nucleotides outside the gene matches: 4. A remark on this clone: The antigen remains unidentified.

Indicated time point: blood 2 weeks post-SBRT. Treatment: 15 Gy SBRT to primary tumor, nephrectomy 4 weeks later. Blood was sampled at baseline, 2 weeks and 4 weeks after SBRT. The patient's renal cell carcinoma had clear cell pathology. The sequencing used blood, collected from a patient whose treatment included radiotherapy and nephrectomy. V and J are TRBV5-8 and TRBJ2-1; TRBD1 matches at 9 bases. The TCR sequence derives from a woman between 55 and 75 years old with renal cell carcinoma. The CDR3 is CASSSDRGYYNEQFF. The CDR3 DNA reads TGTGCCAGCAGCTCGGACAGGGGCTACTACAATGAGCAGTTCTTC.